This passage covers 13 T cell receptor beta chains from one sample sequenced in a study of T cell repertoires in cytomegalovirus infection. The antigens for these receptors are not known. TCRdb redid the calling of the reads with MiXCR, one entry per CDR3 protein. In the table there are under 150,000 distinct CDR3 sequences, over 30% of which are singletons. Sequencing was performed on CD8+ T cells from cultured PBMCs, taken from culture after CMV antigen stimulation. The receptor source for this set is a human donor in good health (CMV status not recorded). Some clones in this sample may be carry-over from other donors' samples.

V and J are TRBV25-1 and TRBJ2-3; perhaps TRBD2 as D (6 bases). The CDR3 has 18 amino acids. Trimming cost V 0 bases and J 3 bases, with 19 bases left between them. Germline values: CDR1 MGHDK, CDR2 SYGVNS. The chain's CDR3 is CASSEYFGQGGRTDTQYF. In nucleotides, the CDR3 is TGTGCCAGCAGTGAATATTTCGGCCAGGGAGGCAGGACAGATACGCAGTATTTT.

The CDR3 loop is CASSYSRISETRTGSYEQYF. Written as DNA, the CDR3 is TGTGCCAGCAGTTACTCCCGAATCTCGGAAACCAGGACAGGATCCTACGAGCAGTACTTC. The rearrangement joins TRBV6-2 or TRBV6-3 to TRBJ2-7, with TRBD1 matching 7 bases. With V trimmed by 0 bases and J by 1 base, 18 bases remained unmatched. Germline V lookup: CDR1 MNHEY, CDR2 SVGEGT. CDR3 length: 20 amino acids.

This clonotype was counted only a few times. The V gene is TRBV4-1, the J gene TRBJ2-7, with D tentatively TRBD1 (6 bases). The CDR3 loop spans 15 amino acids. From germline, CDR1 is MGHRA and CDR2 YSYEKL. The V end was cut by 2 bases, the J end by 3 bases, with 14 bases between. This chain's CDR3 is CASSQPATGYYEQYF. The CDR3 bases are TGCGCCAGCAGCCAACCAGCGACAGGATACTACGAGCAGTACTTC.

This clonotype was counted ten times or more. The genes are TRBV20-1 and TRBJ1-2; D remains ambiguous. Trimming left V 5 bases short and J 3 bases short, with 13 bases between. Germline V gene data show CDR1 as DFQATT and CDR2 as SNEGSKA (reference sequence). The CDR3 sequence is 13 residues long. DNA for the CDR3: TGCAGTGCTCAATCGACGGAGTACTATGGCTACACCTTC. Amino acid sequence: CSAQSTEYYGYTF.

Only one count was recorded for this clonotype. The rearrangement uses TRBV28 and TRBJ2-7, with 10 bases fitting TRBD1. The CDR3 sequence is 16 residues long. With V trimmed by 4 bases and J by 7 bases, 13 bases remained unmatched. Germline assignment: CDR1 MDHEN and CDR2 SYDVKM. Written as DNA, the CDR3 is TGTGCCAGCAGTTCGTTTCCGGGACAGGGGACCGGAGAGCAGTACTTC. Amino acid sequence: CASSSFPGQGTGEQYF.

The chain employs TRBV6-2 or TRBV6-3 and TRBJ1-1; possible D gene TRBD1, 5 bases. Germline CDR1 is MNHEY and CDR2 is SVGEGT. This CDR3 region has 14 residues. V shed 8 bases and J shed 7 bases, with 20 bases lying between them. The CDR3 region is CASFEYRSRGEAFF. The CDR3 DNA sequence: TGTGCCAGCTTCGAATACAGGTCACGGGGTGAAGCTTTCTTT.

This clonotype was seen ten or more times. This rearrangement joins TRBV12-3 or TRBV12-4 to TRBJ2-7; TRBD1 matches 10 bases. The length of the CDR3 is 14 residues. J gave up 0 bases and V 6 bases, and 2 bases lay outside the gene matches. The CDR3 reads CASSGTGVSYEQYF. The CDR3 DNA reads as TGTGCCAGCAGCGGGACAGGGGTCTCCTACGAGCAGTACTTC.

V gene TRBV12-3 or TRBV12-4 combines with J gene TRBJ2-3; 12 nucleotides agree with TRBD2. The CDR3 is 14 residues long. V shed 6 bases and J 4 bases; nucleotides not matched to a gene: 2. Here the CDR3 reads CASSLAGGADTQYF. CDR3 coding DNA: TGTGCCAGCAGCCTAGCGGGGGGGGCAGATACGCAGTATTTT.

In the case of this clonotype: This is likely a read error, given that the CDR3 carries no conserved phenylalanine or tryptophan at its end. The V call is TRBV27, the J call TRBJ2-2; 8 bases match TRBD1. This CDR3 spans 14 amino acids. V lost 5 bases to trimming and J lost 7 bases; unmatched junction nucleotides: 6. Germline assignment: CDR1 MNHEY and CDR2 SMNVEV (reference sequence). The DNA of the CDR3 is TGTGCCAGCAGTCCCAGGGGGCGGGTCGGGGAGCTGTTTGTT. It specifies CASSPRGRVGELFV.

The chain links TRBV6-2 or TRBV6-3 to TRBJ2-2, with D hard to call. The CDR3 is 18 amino acids. Per germline, CDR1 MNHEY and CDR2 SVGEGT. Trimming took off 7 bases at V and 1 base at J, with 22 bases between the two ends. CDR3 residues: CASTQWVLGHGNTGELFF. The CDR3 DNA follows: TGTGCCAGCACCCAATGGGTGTTGGGCCACGGGAACACCGGGGAGCTGTTTTTT.

V and J are TRBV27 and TRBJ1-1; a possible D gene is TRBD1 (6 bases). V was pared by 7 bases and J by 0 bases, with 12 bases between. In germline, CDR1 is MNHEY, CDR2 SMNVEV (reference sequence). There are 14 residues in the CDR3. The CDR3 region has the DNA TGTGCCAGCACCCCCAGGGGCATGAACACTGAAGCTTTCTTT. Translating gives CASTPRGMNTEAFF.

This clonotype was counted between two and nine times. The chain employs TRBV4-3 and TRBJ1-1; the D gene is possibly TRBD1 (6 bases). The germline V gene encodes CDR1 LGHNA and CDR2 YSLEER. Trimming took 1 base from V and 1 from J, leaving 16 bases between them. The CDR3 totals 17 residues. The CDR3 reads CASSQAYAGRGNTEAFF. The DNA for the CDR3 is TGCGCCAGCAGCCAAGCCTACGCGGGCAGGGGGAACACTGAAGCTTTCTTT.

This sequence joins TRBV10-2 and TRBJ2-7; D perhaps matches TRBD2 (5 bases). Germline lookup yields CDR1 WSHSY and CDR2 SAAADI. The V end was cut by 4 bases, the J end by 0 bases, with 7 bases between. This CDR3 contains 13 residues. CDR3 sequence reads: CASSAGFSYEQYF. The CDR3 bases are TGCGCCAGCAGTGCGGGGTTCTCCTACGAGCAGTACTTC.